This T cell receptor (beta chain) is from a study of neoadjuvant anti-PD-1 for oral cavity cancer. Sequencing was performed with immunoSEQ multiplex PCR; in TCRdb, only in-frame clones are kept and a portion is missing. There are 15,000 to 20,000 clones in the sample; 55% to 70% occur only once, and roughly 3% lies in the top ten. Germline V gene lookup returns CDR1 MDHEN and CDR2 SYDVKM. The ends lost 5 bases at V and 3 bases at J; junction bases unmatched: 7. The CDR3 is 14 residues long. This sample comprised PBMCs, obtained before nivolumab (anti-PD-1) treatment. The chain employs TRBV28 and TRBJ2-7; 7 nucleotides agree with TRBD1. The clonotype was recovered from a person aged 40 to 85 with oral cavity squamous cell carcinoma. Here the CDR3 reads CASSPGTVNYEQYF. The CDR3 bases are TGTGCCAGCAGTCCCGGGACAGTAAACTACGAGCAGTACTTC.